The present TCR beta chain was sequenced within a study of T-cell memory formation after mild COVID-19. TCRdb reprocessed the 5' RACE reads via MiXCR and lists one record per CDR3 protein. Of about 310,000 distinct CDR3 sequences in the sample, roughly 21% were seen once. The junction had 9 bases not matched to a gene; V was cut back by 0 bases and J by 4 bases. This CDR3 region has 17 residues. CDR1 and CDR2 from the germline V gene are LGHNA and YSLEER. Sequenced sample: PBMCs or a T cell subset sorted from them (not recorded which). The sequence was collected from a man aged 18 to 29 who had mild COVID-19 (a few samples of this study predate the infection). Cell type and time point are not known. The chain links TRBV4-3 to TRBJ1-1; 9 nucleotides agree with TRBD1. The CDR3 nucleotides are TGCGCCAGCAGCCAAGATCCGGATATGACAGGGGGCACTGAAGCTTTCTTT. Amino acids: CASSQDPDMTGGTEAFF.